This T cell receptor beta chain was documented in a study of prognosis after radiotherapy for stage I lung cancer. Study summary: Operability status for all non-small cell lung cancer patients was recorded as medically inoperable. Radiotherapy was SBRT in 3 to 5 fractions with a biologically effective dose of at least 100 Gy.

CDR1 is SGHTA and CDR2 is FQGNSA in the germline V gene. CDR3 length: 13 amino acids. With regard to this clonotype: What it recognizes is unknown. The germline gene is not matched at one end of the junction; a read error may be the cause.

Two-round multiplex PCR on genomic DNA was the method by which TCR beta CDR3 was amplified. First-round PCR employed TRBV- and TRBJ-specific primers for each gene. Each CDR3 protein gets one entry after TCRdb re-called the multiplex PCR reads with MiXCR. In the table there are around 51,000 distinct CDR3 sequences, about 35% of which are singletons. Study findings and constraints: Where distant metastases developed, patients had lower Shannon entropy after stereotactic body radiation therapy.

This receptor was obtained from a donor over 45 with non-small cell lung cancer. The sequencing used PBMCs, collected before or after stereotactic body radiation therapy (not recorded which). The V and J genes are TRBV7-2 and TRBJ1-5; D might be TRBD1 (6 bases). CDR3 residues: CASGPQGGQHQHF. In nucleotides, the CDR3 is TGTGCCAGCGGCCCACAGGGCGGTCAGCACCAGCATTTT. The variable domain in full, with the rest retrieved from reference TRBV7-2 and TRBJ1-5, is GAGVSQSPSNKVTEKGKDVELRCDPISGHTALYWYRQSLGQGLEFLIYFQGNSAPDKSGLPSDRFSAERTGGSVSTLTIQRTQQEDSAVYLCASGPQGGQHQHFGDGTRLSIL.